Given below is one T cell receptor beta chain in context. This entry is derived from a study of blood T cell repertoires in COVID-19. Study-level information: Sample material is recorded as cDNA or gDNA derived from T cells, B-cell-depleted T cells, or PBMCs.

Trimming took 10 bases from V and 5 from J; bases not matched to a gene: 4. The CDR3 extends over 11 amino acids. Looked up from germline, CDR1 is ENHRY and CDR2 is SYGVKD. Authors' methods: Amplified reference gene primers provided the basis for estimating nucleated cell counts. Here immunoSEQ multiplex PCR was the method, and the copy in TCRdb shows in-frame clones only, minus some. Clone size and V and J calls were adopted from that table, with D and trimming inferred from the DNA. Among around 67,000 clones listed, 80% to 90% were seen once. This chain connects TRBV10-3 to TRBJ2-7; TRBD1 aligns across 8 bases. The sequencing input was peripheral blood. This receptor was identified in a man aged 70 or older with acute or convalescent COVID-19. The CDR3 region is CATVTGDEQYF. CDR3 coding DNA: TGTGCCACAGTGACAGGGGACGAGCAGTACTTC.